The next 4 T cell receptor beta chains were all read from a single sample in a study of T cell clonality in common variable immunodeficiency. Using immunoSEQ multiplex PCR, the repertoire was profiled, and TCRdb retains in-frame clones only, with some absent. This sample comprises tens of thousands of clones, none seen once only. The sequencing input was peripheral blood mononuclear cells. The receptors derive from a person aged 18 to 75 in good health.

This clone was found many times. The CDR3 goes on 3 residues after the read ends, and that part is filled in from the germline J gene. This chain joins TRBV30 and TRBJ1-1; 7 positions agree with TRBD1. J gave up 5 bases and V 3 bases, and 6 bases lay outside the gene matches. The CDR3 extends over 13 amino acids. In germline, CDR1 is GTSNPN, CDR2 SVGIG (reference sequence). The part of the CDR3 DNA that was read is TGTGCCTGGAGCGCAGGGGGTAGGACTGAA. Protein sequence: CAWSAGGRTE. The CDR3 in full is CAWSAGGRTEAFF.

This clone was detected a few times. The read ends 3 residues before the CDR3 terminus; that terminus is restored from the germline J gene. The chain employs TRBV30 and TRBJ1-1, with D possibly TRBD1 on 5 matching bases. Germline CDR1 reads GTSNPN; CDR2 reads SVGIG (reference sequence). The CDR3 consists of 12 residues. Partial CDR3 DNA: TGTGCCTGGAGTGTTGAGGGGAACGAA. Its translation is CAWSVEGNE. The complete CDR3 protein is CAWSVEGNEAFF.

This clone has just a few counts. The read falls 3 residues short of the CDR3 end, and the missing part is taken from the germline J gene. This sequence joins TRBV18 and TRBJ2-7; D remains unclear. The CDR3 spans 15 residues. Germline-derived CDR1 and CDR2 are KGHSH and LQKENI. The V gene lost 0 bases and the J gene lost 6 bases, with 15 bases spanning the gap. The CDR3 spells CASSPPTRTTGEQYF. The sequenced part of the CDR3 DNA is TGTGCCAGCTCACCACCGACCAGAACTACCGGCGAG.

Worth noting for this clone: The read is 3 residues too short to cover the CDR3 end, so that end is filled in from the germline J gene. This chain links TRBV7-3 with TRBJ1-2, with 7 bases that match TRBD1. The CDR3 covers 18 residues. The germline V gene has CDR1 SGHTA and CDR2 FQGTGA. CDR3 bases read: TGTGCCAGCAGCTTAAAGGGGACACGCAGTAGCAGGGGGGACACC. The encoded protein is CASSLKGTRSSRGDT. The CDR3 as a whole reads CASSLKGTRSSRGDTYTF.